Presented here are 13 T cell receptor beta chains from one specimen sequenced in a study of T cells in Graves' hyperthyroidism and ophthalmopathy. The TCR beta CDR3 regions underwent amplification using RNA transcripts as the source. First-round RT-PCR of the TCR CDR3 relied on the HTBI primer set. TCRdb fed the multiplex PCR reads into MiXCR, producing one record per CDR3 protein. The table lists approximately 560,000 distinct CDR3 sequences, around 16% of them singletons. Sequencing was carried out using blood. The receptors derive from a woman in her thirties with Graves' hyperthyroidism.

This clonotype has more than one count but fewer than ten. The rearrangement links TRBV30 to TRBJ1-2, with TRBD1 identical over 10 bases. Germline V lookup: CDR1 GTSNPN, CDR2 SVGIG (reference sequence). Unmatched junction bases numbered 11, after V lost 3 bases and J lost 7 bases. The CDR3 is made up of 15 amino acids. The CDR3 sequence is CAWRAPGTGASGYTF. Here the CDR3 DNA reads TGTGCCTGGAGAGCCCCCGGGACAGGGGCGAGTGGCTACACCTTC.

This chain joins TRBV6-1 and TRBJ2-1; D remains unclear. Trimming removed 7 bases at V and 5 bases at J, with 12 bases between. Germline V gene lookup returns CDR1 MNHNS and CDR2 SASEGT. The CDR3 contains 13 residues. CDR3 sequence: CASMMSTHNEQFF. The CDR3 nucleotides read TGTGCCAGCATGATGTCAACTCACAATGAGCAGTTCTTC.

The chain combines TRBV15 with TRBJ1-6; no clear D. This CDR3 comprises 16 residues. V was trimmed by 2 bases and J by 7 bases, leaving 15 bases between them. Germline loops: CDR1 LNHNV, CDR2 YYDKDF (reference sequence). This CDR3 is CATSRTPPGANSPLHF. CDR3 sequence (DNA): TGTGCCACCAGCAGAACTCCTCCGGGCGCCAATTCACCCCTCCACTTT.

The chain joins TRBV3-1 to TRBJ2-3; 9 positions agree with TRBD2. This CDR3 region has 17 residues. Germline V gene data show CDR1 as LGHDT and CDR2 as YNNKEL (reference sequence). The V and J ends lost 0 bases and 4 bases, in that order; junction bases with no gene match: 8. The CDR3 DNA is TGTGCCAGCAGCCAAGAGTCTGGCGGGGGGGCCTCAGATACGCAGTATTTT. Translated: CASSQESGGGASDTQYF.

This clonotype was observed a handful of times. V is TRBV11-2 and J is TRBJ1-4; possibly TRBD1 for D (6 bases). CDR1 and CDR2 from the germline V gene are SGHAT and FQNNGV. The CDR3 has 15 residues. The V end lost 0 bases, the J end lost 7 bases, and 12 bases lay between the germline ends. In DNA, the CDR3 is TGTGCCAGCAGCTTAGATCCCGGGGGCATTGAAAAACTGTTTTTT. Its translation is CASSLDPGGIEKLFF.

This clonotype was picked up many times. This chain uses TRBV7-2 with TRBJ2-7; 9 nucleotides agree with TRBD2. Trimming took 2 bases from V and 4 from J; bases not matched to a gene: 6. Germline values: CDR1 SGHTA, CDR2 FQGNSA. The CDR3 has 15 amino acids. The CDR3 region is CASSLYGTSNYEQYF. The CDR3 DNA is TGTGCCAGCAGCTTATACGGGACTAGCAATTACGAGCAGTACTTC.

The table lists this clonotype with a count of one. CDR3 protein: CAWSVFREVTEAFF. CDR3 in DNA: TGTGCCTGGAGTGTTTTCAGGGAGGTCACTGAAGCTTTCTTT. The rearrangement links TRBV30 to TRBJ1-1, with a weak D call TRBD1 (5 bases). This CDR3 comprises 14 residues. Germline V lookup: CDR1 GTSNPN, CDR2 SVGIG (reference sequence). Trimming shortened V by 0 bases and J by 4 bases, and 12 bases separated the two germline ends.

This clonotype was found a few times. The genes are TRBV7-9 and TRBJ1-6, with D tentatively TRBD1 (5 bases). The CDR3 is made up of 15 amino acids. Per the germline V gene, CDR1 is SEHNR and CDR2 is FQNEAQ (reference sequence). The germline V and J ends were trimmed by 3 bases and 9 bases, with 15 bases remaining between them. CDR3 region: CASSFGQGGSSPLHF. The CDR3 region has the DNA TGTGCCAGCAGCTTCGGGCAGGGCGGTAGTTCACCCCTCCACTTT.

This clonotype was recorded at least ten times. This chain links TRBV20-1 with TRBJ2-3; 15 bases fit TRBD2. Trimming removed 7 bases from V and 0 bases from J; junction bases left unmatched: 11. Germline CDR1 DFQATT, CDR2 SNEGSKA (reference sequence). CDR3 size: 18 residues. The CDR3 sequence is CSVQPGLAGGDSTDTQYF. CDR3 sequence (DNA): TGCAGTGTCCAACCCGGACTAGCGGGAGGGGATAGCACAGATACGCAGTATTTT.

This clonotype was detected only a few times. The chain links TRBV28 to TRBJ2-1; no clear D gene. Germline lookup yields CDR1 MDHEN and CDR2 SYDVKM. This CDR3 is built from 14 residues. CDR3 residues: CASVSVSSYNEQFF. The CDR3 DNA reads as TGTGCAAGCGTGTCGGTAAGCTCCTACAATGAGCAGTTCTTC. The full variable domain, with the rest looked up from reference TRBV28 and TRBJ2-1, is DVKVTQSSRYLVKRTGEKVFLECVQDMDHENMFWYRQDPGLGLRLIYFSYDVKMKEKGDIPEGYSVSREKKERFSLILESASTNQTSMYLCASVSVSSYNEQFFGPGTRLTVL.

This clonotype was observed many times. The CDR3 DNA reads TGTGCCAGCTCACCCGGGCAGAATCAGCCCCAGCATTTT. Amino acid sequence: CASSPGQNQPQHF. The rearrangement links TRBV18 to TRBJ1-5; no clear D gene. Germline V gene sequence: CDR1 KGHSH, CDR2 LQKENI. Between the trimmed V and J ends, which lost 3 bases and 4 bases, there was a span of 7 bases. The CDR3 contains 13 residues.

This clonotype was observed many times. The V call is TRBV12-3 or TRBV12-4, the J call TRBJ2-2; 9 bases line up with TRBD2. CDR3 size: 16 residues. The trim removed 6 bases at V and 6 bases at J, leaving 11 bases unmatched. The CDR3 sequence is CASRAGGPTFSGELFF. In DNA, the CDR3 is TGTGCCAGCAGGGCGGGAGGGCCGACCTTTTCCGGGGAGCTGTTTTTT.

This clonotype was recorded many times. CDR3 sequence reads: CASSSALTSGIYEQFF. CDR3 DNA sequence: TGTGCCAGCAGTTCTGCCCTGACTAGCGGGATCTATGAGCAGTTCTTC. V usage is TRBV27 and J usage is TRBJ2-1, with 11 nucleotides matching TRBD2. The CDR3 is 16 residues long. Germline CDR1 is MNHEY and CDR2 is SMNVEV (reference sequence). V shed 4 bases and J 8 bases; nucleotides not matched to a gene: 10.